The source of this T cell receptor (beta chain) is a study of cytomegalovirus exposure and HLA in healthy donors. The data were produced by immunoSEQ multiplex PCR, yet TCRdb's version contains in-frame clones alone and is incomplete. The sample records about 360,000 clones, 80% to 90% being singletons. The study's findings and limits: Subsequent analysis showed first-cohort TCR clusters tending to co-occur in more than 90 validation repertoires.

Comment on this clone: Its target is not known.

The CDR3 contains 15 residues. Germline values: CDR1 MNHEY, CDR2 SMNVEV (reference sequence). V was clipped by 3 bases and J by 0 bases; unmatched bases: 4. This chain links TRBV27 with TRBJ1-1; TRBD1 aligns across 7 bases. The source is a young woman in good health and CMV-seronegative. The sample was PBMCs. The CDR3: CASSLEGAVNTEAFF. The CDR3 DNA follows: TGTGCCAGCAGTTTGGAGGGGGCAGTGAACACTGAAGCTTTCTTT.